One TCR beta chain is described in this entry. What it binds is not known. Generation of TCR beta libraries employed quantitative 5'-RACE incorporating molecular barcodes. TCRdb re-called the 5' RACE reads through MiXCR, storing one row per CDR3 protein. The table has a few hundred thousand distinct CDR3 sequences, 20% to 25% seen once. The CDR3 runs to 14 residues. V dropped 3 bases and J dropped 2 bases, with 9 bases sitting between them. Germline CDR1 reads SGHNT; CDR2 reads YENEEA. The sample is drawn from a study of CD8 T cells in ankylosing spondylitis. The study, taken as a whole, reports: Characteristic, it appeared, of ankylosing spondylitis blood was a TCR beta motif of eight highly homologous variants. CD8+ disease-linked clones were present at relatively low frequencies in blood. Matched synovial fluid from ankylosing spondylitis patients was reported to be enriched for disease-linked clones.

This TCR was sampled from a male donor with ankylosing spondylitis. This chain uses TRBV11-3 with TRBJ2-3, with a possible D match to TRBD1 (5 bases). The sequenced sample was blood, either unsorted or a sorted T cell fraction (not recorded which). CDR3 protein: CASSLTANTDTQYF. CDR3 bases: TGTGCCAGCAGCTTGACAGCTAACACAGATACGCAGTATTTT.